This T cell receptor (beta chain) derives from a study of cytomegalovirus exposure and HLA in healthy donors. The CDR3 consists of 13 residues. V lost 1 base, J lost 6 bases, and 0 bases stayed unmatched. The V gene's germline CDR1 is LNHDA and CDR2 SQIVND (reference sequence). Findings of the study overall: Later analysis placed DRB1 highest and HLA-C lowest in TCR association rates, which differed by HLA locus.

It was with 60 Vbeta and 13 Jbeta primers that the PCR ran. The authors' processing: Among the unique TCR beta chains that a later analysis counted, about 81 million in all, about 12 million were shared. Libraries were prepared by immunoSEQ multiplex PCR; TCRdb keeps only in-frame clonotypes and omits some of them. V and J calls plus clone size are reproduced from that table; the DNA served to infer D and trimming. This table holds 100,000 to 150,000 clones, roughly 80% found once. Comments on this clone: Antigen specificity is unknown. The same CDR3 arises from other DNA sequences in this sample as well.

Among the donors, all were healthy bone marrow donors. Specimen: PBMCs. The source of this sequence is a man aged 18 to 30 in good health and CMV-seropositive. The V call is TRBV19, the J call TRBJ2-3, with 8 bases lining up with TRBD2. CDR3 DNA: TGTGCCAGTAGTATAGCGGGGGGGGATACGCAGTATTTT. Translation: CASSIAGGDTQYF.